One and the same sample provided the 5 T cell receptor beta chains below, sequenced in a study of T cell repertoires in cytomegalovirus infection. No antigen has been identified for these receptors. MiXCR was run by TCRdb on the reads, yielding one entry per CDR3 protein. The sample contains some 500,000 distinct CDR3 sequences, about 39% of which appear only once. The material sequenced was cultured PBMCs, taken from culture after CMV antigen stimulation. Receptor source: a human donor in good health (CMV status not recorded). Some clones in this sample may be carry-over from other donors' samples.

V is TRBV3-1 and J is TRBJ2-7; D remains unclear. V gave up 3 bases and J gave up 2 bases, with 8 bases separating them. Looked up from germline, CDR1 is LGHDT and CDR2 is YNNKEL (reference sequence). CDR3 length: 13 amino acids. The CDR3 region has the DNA TGTGCCAGCAGCCACCCTCTTACCTACGAGCAGTACTTC. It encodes CASSHPLTYEQYF.

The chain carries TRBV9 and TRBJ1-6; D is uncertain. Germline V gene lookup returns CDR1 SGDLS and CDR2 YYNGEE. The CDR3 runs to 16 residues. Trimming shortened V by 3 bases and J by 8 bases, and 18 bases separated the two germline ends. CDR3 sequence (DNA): TGTGCCAGCAGCGCGAGAGGGCGGCCCGTTGATTCACCCCTCCACTTT. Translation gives CASSARGRPVDSPLHF.

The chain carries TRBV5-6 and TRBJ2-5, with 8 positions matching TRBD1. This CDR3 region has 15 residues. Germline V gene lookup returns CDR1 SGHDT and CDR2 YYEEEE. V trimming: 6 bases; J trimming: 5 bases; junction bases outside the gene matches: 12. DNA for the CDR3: TGTGCCAGCATCCGGAGGGCAGGGGGCGTTGAGACCCAGTACTTC. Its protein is CASIRRAGGVETQYF. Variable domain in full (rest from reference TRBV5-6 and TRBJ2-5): DAGVTQSPTHLIKTRGQQVTLRCSPKSGHDTVSWYQQALGQGPQFIFQYYEEEERQRGNFPDRFSGHQFPNYSSELNVNALLLGDSALYLCASIRRAGGVETQYFGPGTRLLVL.

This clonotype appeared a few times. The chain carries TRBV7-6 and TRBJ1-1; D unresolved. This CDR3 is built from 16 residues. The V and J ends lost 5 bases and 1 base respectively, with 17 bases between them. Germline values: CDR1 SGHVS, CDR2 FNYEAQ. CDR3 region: CASSPPGVGRNTEAFF. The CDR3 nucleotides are TGTGCCAGCAGCCCGCCCGGAGTTGGACGGAACACTGAAGCTTTCTTT. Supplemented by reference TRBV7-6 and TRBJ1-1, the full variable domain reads GAGVSQSPRYKVTKRGQDVALRCDPISGHVSLYWYRQALGQGPEFLTYFNYEAQQDKSGLPNDRFSAERPEGSISTLTIQRTEQRDSAMYRCASSPPGVGRNTEAFFGQGTRLTVV.

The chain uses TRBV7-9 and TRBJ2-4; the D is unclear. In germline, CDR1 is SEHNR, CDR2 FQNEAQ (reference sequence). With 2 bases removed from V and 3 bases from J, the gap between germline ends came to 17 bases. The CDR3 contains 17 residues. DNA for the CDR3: TGTGCCAGCAGCTTATTGGTTGGCAGCCGCCTCAAAAACATTCAGTACTTC. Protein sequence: CASSLLVGSRLKNIQYF.